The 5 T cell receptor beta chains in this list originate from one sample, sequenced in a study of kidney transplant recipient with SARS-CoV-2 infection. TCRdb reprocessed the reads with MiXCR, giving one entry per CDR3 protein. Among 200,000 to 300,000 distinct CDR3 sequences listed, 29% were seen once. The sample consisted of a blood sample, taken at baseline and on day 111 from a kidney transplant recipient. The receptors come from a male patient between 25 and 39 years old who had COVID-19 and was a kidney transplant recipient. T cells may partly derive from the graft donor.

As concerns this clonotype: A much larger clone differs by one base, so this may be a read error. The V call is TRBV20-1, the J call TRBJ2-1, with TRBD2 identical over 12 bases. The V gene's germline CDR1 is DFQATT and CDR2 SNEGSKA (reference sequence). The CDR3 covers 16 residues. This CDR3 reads CNASSSGRGTYNEQFF. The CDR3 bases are TGCAATGCTAGCTCTAGCGGGAGGGGTACCTACAATGAGCAGTTCTTC.

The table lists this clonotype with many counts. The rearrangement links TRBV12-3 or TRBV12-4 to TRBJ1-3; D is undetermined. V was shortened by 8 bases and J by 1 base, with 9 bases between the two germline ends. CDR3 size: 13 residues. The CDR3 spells CASGGFSGNTIYF. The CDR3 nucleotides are TGTGCCAGCGGCGGGTTTTCTGGAAACACCATATATTTT.

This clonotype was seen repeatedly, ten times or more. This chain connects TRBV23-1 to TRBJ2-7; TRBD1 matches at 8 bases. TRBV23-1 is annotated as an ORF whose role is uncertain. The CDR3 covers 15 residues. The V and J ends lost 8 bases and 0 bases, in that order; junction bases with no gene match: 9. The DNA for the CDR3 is TGCGCCAGCGGGAAAACAGGGGGTTGCTCCTACGAGCAGTACTTC. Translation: CASGKTGGCSYEQYF.

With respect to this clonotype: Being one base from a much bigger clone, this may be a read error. The CDR3 region has the DNA TGTGCCAGCGGCAACAGGGGCACCGGGGAGCTGTTTTTT. Translating gives CASGNRGTGELFF. V is TRBV28 and J is TRBJ2-2; 7 nucleotides agree with TRBD1. The V gene end was trimmed by 8 bases and the J gene end by 4 bases; junction bases not matched to a gene: 4. CDR1 is MDHEN, CDR2 SYDVKM, per germline. The length of the CDR3 is 13 residues. Using reference TRBV28 and TRBJ2-2 for the parts outside the CDR3, the full variable domain is DVKVTQSSRYLVKRTGEKVFLECVQDMDHENMFWYRQDPGLGLRLIYFSYDVKMKEKGDIPEGYSVSREKKERFSLILESASTNQTSMYLCASGNRGTGELFFGEGSRLTVL.

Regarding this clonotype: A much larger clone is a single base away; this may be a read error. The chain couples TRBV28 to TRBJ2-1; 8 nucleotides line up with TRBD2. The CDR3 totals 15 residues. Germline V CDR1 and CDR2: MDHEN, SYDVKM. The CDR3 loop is CASSKPREGNYERYF. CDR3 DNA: TGTGCCAGCAGTAAACCCCGGGAGGGGAATTACGAGCGGTACTTC.